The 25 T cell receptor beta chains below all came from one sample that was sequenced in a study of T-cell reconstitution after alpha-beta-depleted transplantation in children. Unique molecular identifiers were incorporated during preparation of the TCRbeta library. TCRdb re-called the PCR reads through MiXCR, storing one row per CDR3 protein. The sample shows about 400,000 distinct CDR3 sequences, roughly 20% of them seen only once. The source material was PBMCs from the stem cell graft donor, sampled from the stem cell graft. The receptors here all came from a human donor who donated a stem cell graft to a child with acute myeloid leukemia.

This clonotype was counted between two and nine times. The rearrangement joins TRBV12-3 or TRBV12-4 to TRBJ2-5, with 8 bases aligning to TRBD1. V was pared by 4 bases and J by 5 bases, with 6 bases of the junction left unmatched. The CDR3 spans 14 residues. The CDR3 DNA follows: TGTGCCAGCAGTTCTAGGACAGGGATGGAGACCCAGTACTTC. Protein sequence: CASSSRTGMETQYF.

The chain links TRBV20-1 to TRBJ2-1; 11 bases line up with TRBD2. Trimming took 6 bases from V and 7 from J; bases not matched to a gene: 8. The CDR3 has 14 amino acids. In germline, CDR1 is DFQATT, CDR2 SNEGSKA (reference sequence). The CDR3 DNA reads TGCAGTGCCCCGGGACTAGCGGACGGTAATGAGCAGTTCTTC. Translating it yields CSAPGLADGNEQFF.

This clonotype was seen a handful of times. DNA for the CDR3: TGCAGTGCTAGGAGCAGGGAGGCCGGGGAGCTGTTTTTT. Residues: CSARSREAGELFF. V gene TRBV20-1 combines with J gene TRBJ2-2; TRBD2 might be the D (6 bases). V was shortened by 3 bases and J by 6 bases, with 11 bases between the two germline ends. Germline lookup yields CDR1 DFQATT and CDR2 SNEGSKA (reference sequence). The CDR3 contains 13 residues.

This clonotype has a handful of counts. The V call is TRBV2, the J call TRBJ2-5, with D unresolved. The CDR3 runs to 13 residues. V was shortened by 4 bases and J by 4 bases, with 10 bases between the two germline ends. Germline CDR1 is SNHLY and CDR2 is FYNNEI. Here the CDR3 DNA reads TGTGCCAGCAGTGTAGGCACGAGAGAGACCCAGTACTTC. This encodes CASSVGTRETQYF. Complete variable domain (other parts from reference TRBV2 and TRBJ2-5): EPEVTQTPSHQVTQMGQEVILRCVPISNHLYFYWYRQILGQKVEFLVSFYNNEISEKSEIFDDQFSVERPDGSNFTLKIRSTKLEDSAMYFCASSVGTRETQYFGPGTRLLVL.

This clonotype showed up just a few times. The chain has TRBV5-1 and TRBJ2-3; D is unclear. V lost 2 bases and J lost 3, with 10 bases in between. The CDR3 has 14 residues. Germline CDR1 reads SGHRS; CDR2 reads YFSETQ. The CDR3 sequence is CASSFTRETDTQYF. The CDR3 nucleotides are TGCGCCAGCAGCTTCACACGTGAGACAGATACGCAGTATTTT.

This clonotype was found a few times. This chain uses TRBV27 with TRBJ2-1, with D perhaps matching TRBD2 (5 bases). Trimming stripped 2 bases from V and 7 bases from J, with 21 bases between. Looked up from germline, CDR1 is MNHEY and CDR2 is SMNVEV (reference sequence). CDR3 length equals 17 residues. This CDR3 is CASSLPHRLGGSNEQFF. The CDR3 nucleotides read TGTGCCAGCAGTTTACCCCACCGTTTAGGAGGATCTAATGAGCAGTTCTTC.

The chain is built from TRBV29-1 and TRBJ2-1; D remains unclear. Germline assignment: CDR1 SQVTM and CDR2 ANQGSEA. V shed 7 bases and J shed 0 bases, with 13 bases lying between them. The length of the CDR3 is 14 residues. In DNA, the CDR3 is TGCAGCGCTCCGACCGAGAGCTCCTACAATGAGCAGTTCTTC. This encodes CSAPTESSYNEQFF.

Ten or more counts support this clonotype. The CDR3 sequence is CASSLAVGLALSYEQYF. The CDR3 nucleotides read TGTGCCAGCAGTTTAGCGGTCGGGCTAGCGCTCTCCTACGAGCAGTACTTC. The chain links TRBV12-3 or TRBV12-4 to TRBJ2-7, with a weak D call TRBD2 (6 bases). The CDR3 is 17 residues long. Between the trimmed V and J ends, which lost 0 bases and 0 bases, there was a span of 15 bases.

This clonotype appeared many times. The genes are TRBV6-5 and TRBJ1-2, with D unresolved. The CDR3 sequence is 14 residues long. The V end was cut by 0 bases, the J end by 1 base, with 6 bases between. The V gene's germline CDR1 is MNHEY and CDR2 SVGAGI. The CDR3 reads CASSYSTINYGYTF. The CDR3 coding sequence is TGTGCCAGCAGTTACTCGACAATTAACTATGGCTACACCTTC.

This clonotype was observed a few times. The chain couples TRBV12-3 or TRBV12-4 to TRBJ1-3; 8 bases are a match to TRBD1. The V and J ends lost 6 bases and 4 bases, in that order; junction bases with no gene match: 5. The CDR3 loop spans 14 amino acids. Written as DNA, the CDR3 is TGTGCCAGCAGAGCGACAGGGGACGGAAACACCATATATTTT. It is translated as CASRATGDGNTIYF.

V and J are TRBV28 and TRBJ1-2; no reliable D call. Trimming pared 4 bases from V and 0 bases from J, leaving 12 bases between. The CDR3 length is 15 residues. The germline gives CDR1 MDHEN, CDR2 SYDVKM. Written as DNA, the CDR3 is TGTGCCAGCAGTTCTAGGAGAAGGTCTAACTATGGCTACACCTTC. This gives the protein CASSSRRRSNYGYTF.

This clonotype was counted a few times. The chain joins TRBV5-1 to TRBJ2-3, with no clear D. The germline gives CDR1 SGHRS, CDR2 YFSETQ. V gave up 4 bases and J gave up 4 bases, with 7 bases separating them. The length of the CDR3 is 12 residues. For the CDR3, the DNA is TGCGCCAGCAGCGATGATGCAGATACGCAGTATTTT. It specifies CASSDDADTQYF.

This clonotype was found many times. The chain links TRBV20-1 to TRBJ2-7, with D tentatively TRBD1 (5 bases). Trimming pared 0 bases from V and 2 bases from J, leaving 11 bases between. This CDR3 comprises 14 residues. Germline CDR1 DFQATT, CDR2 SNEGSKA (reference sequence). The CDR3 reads CSARDSRVAYEQYF. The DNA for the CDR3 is TGCAGTGCTAGAGATAGCAGGGTAGCCTACGAGCAGTACTTC.

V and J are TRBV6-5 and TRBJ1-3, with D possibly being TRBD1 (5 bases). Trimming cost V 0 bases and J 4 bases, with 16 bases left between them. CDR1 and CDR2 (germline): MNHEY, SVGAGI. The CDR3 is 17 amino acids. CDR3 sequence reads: CASSYSRPRGLGNTIYF. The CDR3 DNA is TGTGCCAGCAGTTACTCGAGACCCCGGGGACTCGGAAACACCATATATTTT.

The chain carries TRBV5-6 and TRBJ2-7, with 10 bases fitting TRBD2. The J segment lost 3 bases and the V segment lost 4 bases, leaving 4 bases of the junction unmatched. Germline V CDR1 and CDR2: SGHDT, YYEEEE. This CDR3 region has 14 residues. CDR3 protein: CASSALAGDYEQYF. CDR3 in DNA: TGTGCCAGCAGCGCCCTAGCGGGAGACTACGAGCAGTACTTC.

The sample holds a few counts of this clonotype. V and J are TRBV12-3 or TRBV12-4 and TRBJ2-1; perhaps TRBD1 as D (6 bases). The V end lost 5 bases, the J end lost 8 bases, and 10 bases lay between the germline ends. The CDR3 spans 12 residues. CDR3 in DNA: TGTGCCAGCAGTACAGGGTACGATGAGCAGTTCTTC. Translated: CASSTGYDEQFF.

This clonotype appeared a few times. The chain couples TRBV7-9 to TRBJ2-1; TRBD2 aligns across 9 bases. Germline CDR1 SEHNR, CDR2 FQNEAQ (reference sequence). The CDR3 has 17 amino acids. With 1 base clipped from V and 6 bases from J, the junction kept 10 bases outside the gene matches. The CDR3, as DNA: TGTGCCAGCAGCTTAGGCGGCGGGAGGGCCAGGAGCAATGAGCAGTTCTTC. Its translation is CASSLGGGRARSNEQFF.

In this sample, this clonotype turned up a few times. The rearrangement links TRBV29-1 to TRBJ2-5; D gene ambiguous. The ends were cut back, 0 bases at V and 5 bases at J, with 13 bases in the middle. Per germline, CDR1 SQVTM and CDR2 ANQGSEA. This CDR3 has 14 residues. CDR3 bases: TGCAGCGTTGAAGATACCGCCTCCGGGGAGACCCAGTACTTC. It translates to CSVEDTASGETQYF.

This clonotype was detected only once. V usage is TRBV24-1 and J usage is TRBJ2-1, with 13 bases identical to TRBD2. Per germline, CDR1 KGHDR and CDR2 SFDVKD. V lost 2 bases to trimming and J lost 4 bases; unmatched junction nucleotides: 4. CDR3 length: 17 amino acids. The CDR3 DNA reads TGTGCCACCAGTGATTCGACTAGCGGGAGGAGGTACAATGAGCAGTTCTTC. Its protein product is CATSDSTSGRRYNEQFF.

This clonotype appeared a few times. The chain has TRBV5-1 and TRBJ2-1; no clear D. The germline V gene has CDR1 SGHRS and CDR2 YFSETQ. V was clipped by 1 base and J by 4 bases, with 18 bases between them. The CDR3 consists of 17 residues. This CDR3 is CASSLYGGSPNYNEQFF. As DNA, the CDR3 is TGCGCCAGCAGCTTGTACGGCGGCAGCCCAAATTACAATGAGCAGTTCTTC.

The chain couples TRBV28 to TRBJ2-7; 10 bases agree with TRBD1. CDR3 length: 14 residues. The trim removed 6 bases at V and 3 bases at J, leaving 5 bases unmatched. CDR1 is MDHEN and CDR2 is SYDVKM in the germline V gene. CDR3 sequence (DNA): TGTGCCAGCAGACTCGACAGGGGGCTCTACGAGCAGTACTTC. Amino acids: CASRLDRGLYEQYF. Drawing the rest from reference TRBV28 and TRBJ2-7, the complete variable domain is DVKVTQSSRYLVKRTGEKVFLECVQDMDHENMFWYRQDPGLGLRLIYFSYDVKMKEKGDIPEGYSVSREKKERFSLILESASTNQTSMYLCASRLDRGLYEQYFGPGTRLTVT.

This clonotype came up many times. In nucleotides, the CDR3 is TGCAGCGCAGGTAGCACAGATACGCAGTATTTT. It encodes CSAGSTDTQYF. V and J are TRBV20-1 and TRBJ2-3; D gene ambiguous. Germline CDR1 and CDR2: DFQATT and SNEGSKA (reference sequence). The CDR3 runs 11 residues.

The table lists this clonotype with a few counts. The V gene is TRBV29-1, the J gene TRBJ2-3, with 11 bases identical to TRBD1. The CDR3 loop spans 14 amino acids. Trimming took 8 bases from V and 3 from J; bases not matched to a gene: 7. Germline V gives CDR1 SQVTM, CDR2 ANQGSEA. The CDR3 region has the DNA TGCAGCTTAAACCGGGACAGGGGGACAGATACGCAGTATTTT. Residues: CSLNRDRGTDTQYF.

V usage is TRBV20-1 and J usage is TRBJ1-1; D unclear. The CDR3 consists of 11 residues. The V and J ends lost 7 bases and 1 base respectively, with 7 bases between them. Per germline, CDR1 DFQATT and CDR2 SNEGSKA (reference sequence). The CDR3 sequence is CSGVSNTEAFF. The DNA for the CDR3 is TGCAGTGGAGTCTCGAACACTGAAGCTTTCTTT.

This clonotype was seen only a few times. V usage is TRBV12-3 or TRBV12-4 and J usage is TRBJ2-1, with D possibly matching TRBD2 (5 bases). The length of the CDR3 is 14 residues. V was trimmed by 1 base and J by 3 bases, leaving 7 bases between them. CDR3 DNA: TGTGCCAGCAGTTTAGGGACTTTCTACAATGAGCAGTTCTTC. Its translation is CASSLGTFYNEQFF.